A few counts support the clone carrying this T cell receptor (beta chain). The antigen remains unidentified. The data belong to a study of response to subunit inactivated influenza vaccine. General study findings and limits: New T cells are recruited in small numbers by each seasonal influenza vaccination, according to the authors' suggestion.

TCRdb independently ran MiXCR on the RT-PCR reads; one entry per CDR3 protein. This sample has some 800,000 distinct CDR3 sequences, with around 20% found just once. Germline lookup yields CDR1 MDHEN and CDR2 SYDVKM. The CDR3 is made up of 16 amino acids. V lost 1 base to trimming and J lost 0 bases; unmatched junction nucleotides: 6. This chain joins TRBV28 and TRBJ2-7, with TRBD1 identical over 7 bases. This TCR was sampled from a man in his fifties who received an inactivated influenza vaccine. Sequenced here: PBMCs from blood, sampled roughly 5 days after vaccination. The CDR3 DNA is TGTGCCAGCAGTTTATCCGGACAGGTCGGCTCCTACGAGCAGTACTTC. This gives the protein CASSLSGQVGSYEQYF.